This T cell receptor beta chain was recorded in a study of long-term antiretroviral therapy in people with HIV. General study points: Transplant donor controls retained higher diversity, though diversity increased after ART. Blood, drawn from the mid-2000s to the late 2010s, may reflect older ART regimens.

At the survey level, the v3.0 immunoSEQ assay was run. Clones were sequenced by immunoSEQ multiplex PCR, and TCRdb holds only the in-frame ones, with some missing. This sample yields approximately 22,000 clones, of which about 85% are seen a single time; roughly 3.2% belongs to the top ten. Treatment for every participant with HIV took place in the United States. A remark on this clone: Its antigen is still unknown.

This CDR3 region has 14 residues. Germline assignment: CDR1 SGHTA and CDR2 FQGTGA. Deletions cut 2 bases from V and 4 bases from J, with 11 bases between. V is TRBV7-3 and J is TRBJ2-5; no firm D call. This sample comprised unsorted PBMCs, obtained 1.9 years after starting antiretroviral therapy. This receptor was taken from a woman aged 50 to 65 with HIV. In DNA form, the CDR3 reads TGTGCCAGCAGCTTAGGTTACCCCCCAGAGACCCAGTACTTC. It specifies CASSLGYPPETQYF.